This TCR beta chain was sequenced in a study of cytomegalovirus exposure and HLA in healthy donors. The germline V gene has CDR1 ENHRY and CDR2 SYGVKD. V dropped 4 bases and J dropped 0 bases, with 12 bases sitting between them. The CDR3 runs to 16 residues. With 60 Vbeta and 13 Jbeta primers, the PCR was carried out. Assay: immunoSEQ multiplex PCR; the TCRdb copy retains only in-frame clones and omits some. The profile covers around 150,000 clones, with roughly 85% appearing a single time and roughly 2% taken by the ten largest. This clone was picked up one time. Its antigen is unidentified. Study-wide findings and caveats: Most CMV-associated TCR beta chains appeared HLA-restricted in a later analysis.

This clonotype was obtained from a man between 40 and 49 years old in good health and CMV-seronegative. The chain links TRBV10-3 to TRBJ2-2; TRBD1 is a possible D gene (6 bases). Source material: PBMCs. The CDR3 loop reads CAISGGRVANTGELFF. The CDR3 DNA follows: TGTGCCATCAGTGGGGGGCGCGTAGCGAACACCGGGGAGCTGTTTTTT.